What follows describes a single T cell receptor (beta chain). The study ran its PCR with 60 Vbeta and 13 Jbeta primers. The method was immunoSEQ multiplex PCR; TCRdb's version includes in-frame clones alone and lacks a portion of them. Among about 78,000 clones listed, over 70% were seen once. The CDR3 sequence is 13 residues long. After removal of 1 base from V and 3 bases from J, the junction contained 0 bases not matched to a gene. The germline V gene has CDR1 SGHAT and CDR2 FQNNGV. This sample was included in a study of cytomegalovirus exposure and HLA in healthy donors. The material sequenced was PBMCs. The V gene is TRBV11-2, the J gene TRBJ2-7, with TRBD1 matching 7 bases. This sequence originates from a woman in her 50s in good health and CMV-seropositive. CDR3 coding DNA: TGTGCCAGCAGCTTAGGGACAGGCTACGAGCAGTACTTC. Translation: CASSLGTGYEQYF.